This T cell receptor beta chain comes out of a study of identical twins. TCRdb re-called the 5' RACE reads with MiXCR, one entry per CDR3 protein. The table shows about 200,000 distinct CDR3 sequences, with over 9.5% occurring only once. The CDR3 has 11 amino acids. Trimming took 1 base from V and 11 from J, leaving 11 bases between them. Germline CDR1 is SQVTM and CDR2 is ANQGSEA. On this clonotype: What it recognizes is unknown.

Notes on the study in general: Insertion counts were lower in abundant cord blood beta clonotypes, a trend that memory repertoires did not show.

This clonotype was obtained from a man aged 45 to 65 in good health. J is TRBJ1-2 and V is TRBV29-1, with a tentative D call TRBD1 (5 bases). Sequencing was performed on memory T cells sorted from blood. The CDR3 DNA follows: TGCAGCGTTGAAGGGGCAGGGAGGTACACCTTC. It translates to CSVEGAGRYTF.